What follows are 21 T cell receptor beta chains derived from one specimen sequenced in a study of OX40 agonist ivuxolimab in advanced cancers. This table comes from immunoSEQ multiplex PCR, and its TCRdb copy is limited to in-frame clones, with some not included. The table lists approximately 74,000 clones, 90% to 95% of them singletons, with about 0.32% in the top ten. The source was CD4+ or CD8+ T cells sorted from blood, collected in a trial of the OX40 agonist ivuxolimab. The receptors originated from an adult with an advanced solid tumor such as melanoma, head and neck, liver or kidney cancer.

The rearrangement links TRBV29-1 to TRBJ2-5; D is unresolved. In germline, CDR1 is SQVTM, CDR2 ANQGSEA. This CDR3 comprises 12 residues. V lost 7 bases and J lost 1, with 10 bases in between. CDR3 amino acids: CSGTWGQETQYF. In nucleotides, the CDR3 is TGCAGCGGGACCTGGGGCCAAGAGACCCAGTACTTC.

The V and J genes are TRBV5-1 and TRBJ1-1; unclear D gene. Germline CDR1 is SGHRS and CDR2 is YFSETQ. The germline V and J ends were trimmed by 0 bases and 1 base, with 7 bases remaining between them. The CDR3 extends over 14 amino acids. CDR3 sequence (DNA): TGCGCCAGCAGCTTGGGCCAGACGAACACTGAAGCTTTCTTT. Amino acids: CASSLGQTNTEAFF.

CDR3 loop: CASSPPSVSDTQYF. DNA for the CDR3: TGTGCCAGCTCACCACCCTCGGTCTCAGATACGCAGTATTTT. The J gene is TRBJ2-3, the V gene TRBV18; D is unclear. The CDR3 is 14 residues long. Germline V CDR1 and CDR2: KGHSH, LQKENI. Between the trimmed V and J ends, which lost 0 bases and 4 bases, there was a span of 8 bases.

The chain recombines TRBV2 with TRBJ2-2; D possibly corresponds to TRBD2 (6 bases). Trimming cost V 3 bases and J 0 bases, with 11 bases left between them. CDR1 is SNHLY, CDR2 FYNNEI, per germline. This CDR3 has 16 residues. This CDR3 is CASSDPASANTGELFF. In DNA, the CDR3 is TGTGCCAGCAGTGATCCGGCTAGCGCGAACACCGGGGAGCTGTTTTTT.

The chain employs TRBV9 and TRBJ2-2; D gene unclear. CDR1 and CDR2 from the germline V gene are SGDLS and YYNGEE. The CDR3 length is 15 residues. Trimming removed 0 bases at V and 0 bases at J, with 6 bases between. Written as DNA, the CDR3 is TGTGCCAGCAGCGTAGAGAGTCCGAACACCGGGGAGCTGTTTTTT. Translation: CASSVESPNTGELFF.

The rearrangement joins TRBV5-1 to TRBJ1-1; D uncertain. Germline CDR1 and CDR2: SGHRS and YFSETQ. The CDR3 consists of 13 residues. The germline V and J ends were trimmed by 8 bases and 2 bases, with 13 bases remaining between them. Here the CDR3 reads CASFATVNTEAFF. DNA of the CDR3: TGCGCCAGTTTCGCGACGGTCAACACTGAAGCTTTCTTT.

The gene calls are TRBV28 and TRBJ2-5, with TRBD1 matching 7 bases. Looked up from germline, CDR1 is MDHEN and CDR2 is SYDVKM. V shed 6 bases and J 4 bases; nucleotides not matched to a gene: 8. This CDR3 has 14 amino acids. The CDR3 nucleotides are TGTGCCAGCAGAAGAGGGGGCGTAGGAGAGACCCAGTACTTC. The encoded protein is CASRRGGVGETQYF.

This chain connects TRBV5-4 to TRBJ2-7; the match to TRBD2 covers 7 bases. The germline V gene has CDR1 SGHNT and CDR2 YYREEE (reference sequence). V shed 0 bases, J shed 7 bases, and the junction held 7 bases outside the gene matches. The CDR3 sequence is 14 residues long. The DNA for the CDR3 is TGTGCCAGCAGCTTGGAGGGAGGGATGAGGGAGCAGTACTTC. Protein: CASSLEGGMREQYF.

The chain combines TRBV21-1 with TRBJ1-1; the D call TRBD1 from the table was never checked on the DNA. TRBV21-1 is listed as a pseudogene. This CDR3 contains 13 residues. The CDR3 is CASYRVMNTEAFF. In nucleotides, the CDR3 is TGTGCCAGCTACAGGGTCATGAACACTGAAGCTTTCTTT.

The V call is TRBV6-5, the J call TRBJ2-7, with TRBD2 as a possible D gene (6 bases). The germline V gene encodes CDR1 MNHEY and CDR2 SVGAGI. Trimming stripped 6 bases from V and 7 bases from J, with 16 bases between. The CDR3 length is 13 residues. The CDR3 DNA is TGTGCCAGCAGCCTCATTCTAGCGAGTGAGCAGTACTTC. It specifies CASSLILASEQYF.

The gene calls are TRBV27 and TRBJ2-1; 7 positions match TRBD1. Germline V CDR1 and CDR2: MNHEY, SMNVEV (reference sequence). CDR3 length: 15 amino acids. V was pared by 7 bases and J by 0 bases, with 6 bases of the junction left unmatched. The CDR3 bases are TGTGCCAGCAAGAATAGGACAGGCTCCTACAATGAGCAGTTCTTC. Protein product: CASKNRTGSYNEQFF.

A single count supports this clone. J is TRBJ1-4 and V is TRBV29-1; TRBD1 might be the D (5 bases). From germline, CDR1 is SQVTM and CDR2 ANQGSEA. Trimming stripped 2 bases from V and 6 bases from J, with 13 bases between. This CDR3 is built from 14 residues. The CDR3: CSVERMGRDEKLFF. The CDR3 DNA is TGCAGCGTTGAACGGATGGGGCGCGATGAAAAACTGTTTTTT.

The rearrangement uses TRBV5-1 and TRBJ1-2, with D perhaps matching TRBD1 (6 bases). CDR1 is SGHRS and CDR2 is YFSETQ in the germline V gene. With 0 bases removed from V and 8 bases from J, the gap between germline ends came to 17 bases. CDR3 length equals 15 residues. This chain's CDR3 is CASSLVTGGSEGYTF. In DNA form, the CDR3 reads TGCGCCAGCAGCTTGGTGACAGGTGGATCGGAGGGCTACACCTTC. Drawing the rest from reference TRBV5-1 and TRBJ1-2, the complete variable domain is KAGVTQTPRYLIKTRGQQVTLSCSPISGHRSVSWYQQTPGQGLQFLFEYFSETQRNKGNFPGRFSGRQFSNSRSEMNVSTLELGDSALYLCASSLVTGGSEGYTFGSGTRLTVV.

This chain links TRBV7-9 with TRBJ2-3; unclear D gene. The germline V gene has CDR1 SEHNR and CDR2 FQNEAQ (reference sequence). V gave up 3 bases and J gave up 4 bases, with 8 bases separating them. There are 13 residues in the CDR3. The CDR3 reads CASSFSGSDTQYF. The DNA for the CDR3 is TGTGCCAGCAGCTTTAGTGGGTCAGATACGCAGTATTTT. Together with reference TRBV7-9 and TRBJ2-3, the CDR3 gives the full variable domain: DTGVSQNPRHKITKRGQNVTFRCDPISEHNRLYWYRQTLGQGPEFLTYFQNEAQLEKSRLLSDRFSAERPKGSFSTLEIQRTEQGDSAMYLCASSFSGSDTQYFGPGTRLTVL.

The J gene is TRBJ1-4, the V gene TRBV6-5, with D possibly matching TRBD1 (6 bases). Trimming removed 8 bases at V and 8 bases at J, with 15 bases between. The length of the CDR3 is 13 residues. Germline V lookup: CDR1 MNHEY, CDR2 SVGAGI. This CDR3 is CASRRGLGEKLFF. CDR3 DNA: TGTGCCAGCCGCAGGGGTTTAGGAGAAAAACTGTTTTTT.

This clone was counted only a few times. The rearrangement links TRBV29-1 to TRBJ2-7; 7 positions match TRBD1. CDR1 and CDR2 (germline): SQVTM, ANQGSEA. The CDR3 loop spans 13 amino acids. V shed 3 bases and J 0 bases; nucleotides not matched to a gene: 2. CDR3 loop: CSVEPGGSYEQYF. CDR3 bases: TGCAGCGTTGAGCCAGGGGGCTCCTACGAGCAGTACTTC.

The chain has TRBV18 and TRBJ2-5; weak D call: TRBD1 (6 bases). In germline, CDR1 is KGHSH, CDR2 LQKENI. With 8 bases removed from V and 1 base from J, the gap between germline ends came to 17 bases. CDR3 size: 15 residues. The CDR3 reads CASARFEGGQETQYF. The CDR3 nucleotides are TGTGCCAGCGCAAGGTTCGAAGGGGGCCAAGAGACCCAGTACTTC.

The chain uses TRBV6-1 and TRBJ1-2; D remains ambiguous. The CDR3 is 12 residues long. V shed 6 bases and J shed 6 bases, with 11 bases lying between them. Germline assignment: CDR1 MNHNS and CDR2 SASEGT. CDR3 region: CASRDPSNGYTF. CDR3 DNA sequence: TGTGCCAGCAGAGATCCGAGTAATGGCTACACCTTC.

The chain is built from TRBV11-2 and TRBJ2-7, with 7 bases aligning to TRBD1. Losses at the gene ends were 5 bases for V and 0 bases for J; bases not matched to a gene: 10. The germline V gene has CDR1 SGHAT and CDR2 FQNNGV. This CDR3 is 16 amino acids long. The CDR3 DNA reads TGTGCCAGCAGCACAACCCAGGGGGTGAGCTCCTACGAGCAGTACTTC. Amino acids: CASSTTQGVSSYEQYF.

The chain employs TRBV2 and TRBJ2-2, with TRBD1 matching 9 bases. CDR3 length equals 14 residues. V was pared by 6 bases and J by 6 bases, with 5 bases of the junction left unmatched. Germline V gene sequence: CDR1 SNHLY, CDR2 FYNNEI. CDR3 sequence: CASRGQGEAGELFF. The CDR3 nucleotides read TGTGCCAGCAGGGGACAGGGTGAGGCCGGGGAGCTGTTTTTT.

Here the CDR3 DNA reads TGTGCCAGCAGCTTAGAGACAGAGAACACTGAAGCTTTCTTT. Encoded protein: CASSLETENTEAFF. V gene TRBV7-9 combines with J gene TRBJ1-1, with D perhaps TRBD1 (5 bases). CDR3 length equals 14 residues. Trimming took 1 base from V and 1 from J, leaving 7 bases between them. The germline V gene encodes CDR1 SEHNR and CDR2 FQNEAQ (reference sequence).